This TCR beta chain stems from a study of cytomegalovirus exposure and HLA in healthy donors (dated by TCRdb to about 2017). For the study in its entirety: According to a later analysis, one platform produced both the roughly 130 validation repertoires and the 720 or so repertoires of the first cohort. To predict cytomegalovirus infection status, the study brought together high-throughput TCR immunosequencing, statistical association of individual TCRs with disease status, and machine learning. The aim of the study was to test whether cataloging public T cell receptors could identify signatures of past pathogen exposure. In addition to the first cohort of 666 subjects, a separate validation cohort of 100 to 150 different subjects was used.

Receptors were amplified or captured by the immunoSEQ multiplex PCR assay. On the authors' methods: A statistical classification framework was built for diagnosing cytomegalovirus status from the catalog of TCR beta chain sequences. Entries here come from immuneACCESS through TCRdb and include only in-frame sequences with V and J called. Some clones fail to appear in such tables; in the studies checked, an unresolved V gene covers under half of the shortfall, and the cause of the remainder is unknown. V and J calls and clone size are copied from that table; D and trimming were computed from the DNA. A total of about 170,000 clones appear in this sample, about 89% of them only once. Jointly, the top ten make up 2% to 3% of the sample. Results and caveats for the whole study, not just this receptor: In vitro tests confirmed that a few of the cytomegalovirus-associated TCR beta chains recognize cytomegalovirus antigens. The study listed 150 to 200 TCR beta chains as associated with cytomegalovirus. The authors suggested that the approach could potentially be extended to other disease states and immunological phenotypes. All 120 or so repertoires were used to score co-occurrence in the validation cohort in a later analysis, because that analysis had no HLA typing for the cohort. Across donors, most TCR sequences were observed very rarely, whereas some public TCRs were present in many individuals. Of the cluster scores, roughly 95% were above 0 in a later analysis, which found that TCRs clustered in the first cohort also tended to co-occur in the approximately 130 validation repertoires. The classifier was reported to diagnose cytomegalovirus status with high specificity and sensitivity in both the original cohort and the validation cohort.

Notes on this clone: The antigen it binds to is not known. It has no much larger one-base neighbor in the sample; base qualities were not kept.

The donors belonged to the validation cohort of about 120 subjects, which was separate from the approximately 700-subject first cohort. Sequences SGHTA (CDR1) and FQGNSA (CDR2) are obtained from the germline V gene. The CDR3 runs 13 residues from the cysteine to the phenylalanine. Of all the DNA, just the CDR3 is kept, 39 bases in frame from base 1. At the junction V is shortened by 4 bases and J by 1 base, with 7 bases in between. In this chain, TRBV7-2 is recombined with TRBJ1-1; the D gene cannot be named for sure. The sequenced sample consisted of PBMCs. The source is a man aged 18 to 30 in good health and CMV-seropositive. The CDR3 is CASSWAENTEAFF. The nucleotide sequence is given as TGTGCCAGCAGCTGGGCCGAGAACACTGAAGCTTTCTTT. The full variable domain, with segments outside the CDR3 supplied by the reference TRBV7-2 and TRBJ1-1 proteins, appears as GAGVSQSPSNKVTEKGKDVELRCDPISGHTALYWYRQSLGQGLEFLIYFQGNSAPDKSGLPSDRFSAERTGGSVSTLTIQRTQQEDSAVYLCASSWAENTEAFFGQGTRLTVV.